This TCR beta chain was identified during a study of T-cell memory formation after mild COVID-19. Study-wide findings and caveats: For contracting clones, CD4+ ones sat mainly in CM and EM, CD8+ in EMRA.

This CDR3 has 13 residues. Germline lookup yields CDR1 MDHEN and CDR2 SYDVKM. The V gene lost 8 bases and the J gene lost 7 bases, with 15 bases spanning the gap. Turning to this clonotype: No antigen is known for it.

Each CDR3 protein gets one entry after TCRdb re-called the 5' RACE reads with MiXCR. The sample gives roughly 340,000 distinct CDR3 sequences, more than 15% of which show up once; 20% to 25% is in the top ten. The TCR was taken from a man younger than 35 who had mild COVID-19 (a few samples of this study predate the infection). Cell type and time point are not known. The sequenced sample consisted of PBMCs or a T cell subset sorted from them (not recorded which). The chain joins TRBV28 to TRBJ1-5; tentative D call: TRBD1 (6 bases). CDR3 DNA: TGTGCCAGCCAAAGACAGGAGGGGCAGCCCCAGCATTTT. Translation gives CASQRQEGQPQHF.